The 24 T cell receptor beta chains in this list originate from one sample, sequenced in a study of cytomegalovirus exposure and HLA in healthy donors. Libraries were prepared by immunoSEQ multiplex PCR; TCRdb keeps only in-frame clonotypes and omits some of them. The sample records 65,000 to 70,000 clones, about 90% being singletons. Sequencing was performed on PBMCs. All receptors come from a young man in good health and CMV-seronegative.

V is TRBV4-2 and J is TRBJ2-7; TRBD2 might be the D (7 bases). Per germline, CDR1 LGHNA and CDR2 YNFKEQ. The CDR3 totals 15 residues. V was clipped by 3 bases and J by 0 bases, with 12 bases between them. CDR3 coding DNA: TGTGCCAGCAGCCAGAGCGGGACATACTCCTACGAGCAGTACTTC. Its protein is CASSQSGTYSYEQYF.

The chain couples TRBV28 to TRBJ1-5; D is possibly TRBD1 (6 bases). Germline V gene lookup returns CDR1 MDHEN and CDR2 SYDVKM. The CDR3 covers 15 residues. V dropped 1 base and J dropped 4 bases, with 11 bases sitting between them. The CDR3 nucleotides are TGTGCCAGCAGTTTATCGGACAGATTAAATCAGCCCCAGCATTTT. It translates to CASSLSDRLNQPQHF.

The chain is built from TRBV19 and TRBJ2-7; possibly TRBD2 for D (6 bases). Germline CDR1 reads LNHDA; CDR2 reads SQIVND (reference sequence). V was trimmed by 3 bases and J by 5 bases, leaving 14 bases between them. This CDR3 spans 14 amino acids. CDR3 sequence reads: CASSIFGSSDEQYF. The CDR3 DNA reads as TGTGCCAGTAGTATTTTCGGGAGCTCGGACGAGCAGTACTTC.

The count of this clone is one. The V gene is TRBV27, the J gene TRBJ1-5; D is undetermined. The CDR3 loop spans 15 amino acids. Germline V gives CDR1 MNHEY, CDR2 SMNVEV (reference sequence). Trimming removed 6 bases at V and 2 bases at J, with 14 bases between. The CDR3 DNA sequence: TGTGCCAGCAGCCTAACTGCGGATCGCAATCAGCCCCAGCATTTT. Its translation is CASSLTADRNQPQHF.

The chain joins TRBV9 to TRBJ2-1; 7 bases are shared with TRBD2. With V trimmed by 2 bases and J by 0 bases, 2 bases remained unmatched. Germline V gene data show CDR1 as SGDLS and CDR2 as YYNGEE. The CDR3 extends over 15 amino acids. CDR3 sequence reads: CASSVGLPSYNEQFF. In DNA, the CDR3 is TGTGCCAGCAGCGTGGGACTACCCTCCTACAATGAGCAGTTCTTC.

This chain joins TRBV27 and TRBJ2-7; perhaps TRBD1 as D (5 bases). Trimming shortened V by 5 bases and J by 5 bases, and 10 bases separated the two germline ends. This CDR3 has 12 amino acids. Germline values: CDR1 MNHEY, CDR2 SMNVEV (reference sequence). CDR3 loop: CASSTTDHEQYF. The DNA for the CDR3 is TGTGCCAGCAGTACGACAGATCACGAGCAGTACTTC.

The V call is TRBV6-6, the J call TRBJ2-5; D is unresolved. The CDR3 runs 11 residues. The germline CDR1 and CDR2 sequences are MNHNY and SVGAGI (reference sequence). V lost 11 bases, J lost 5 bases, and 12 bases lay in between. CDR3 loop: CAAQSSETQYF. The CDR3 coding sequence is TGTGCCGCCCAGTCTTCGGAGACCCAGTACTTC.

The CDR3 is CASSGTRTGGALFTQPQHF. Here the CDR3 DNA reads TGTGCCAGCAGCGGGACAAGGACAGGGGGCGCGTTATTCACTCAGCCCCAGCATTTT. The chain carries TRBV2 and TRBJ1-5; 11 positions match TRBD1. V lost 6 bases to trimming and J lost 6 bases; unmatched junction nucleotides: 19. The CDR3 totals 19 residues. Germline V gene lookup returns CDR1 SNHLY and CDR2 FYNNEI.

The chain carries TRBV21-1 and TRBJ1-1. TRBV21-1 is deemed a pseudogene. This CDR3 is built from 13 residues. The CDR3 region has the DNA TGTGCCAGCAGCAGTATAGCGGTAACTGAAGCTTTCTTT. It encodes CASSSIAVTEAFF.

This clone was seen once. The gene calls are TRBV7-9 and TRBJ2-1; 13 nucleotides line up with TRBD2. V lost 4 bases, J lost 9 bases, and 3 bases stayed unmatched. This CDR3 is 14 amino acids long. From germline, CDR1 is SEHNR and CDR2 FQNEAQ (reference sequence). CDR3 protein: CASSSGTSGTEQFF. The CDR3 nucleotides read TGTGCCAGCAGCTCCGGGACTAGCGGGACTGAGCAGTTCTTC. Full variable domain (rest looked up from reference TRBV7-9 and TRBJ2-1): DTGVSQNPRHKITKRGQNVTFRCDPISEHNRLYWYRQTLGQGPEFLTYFQNEAQLEKSRLLSDRFSAERPKGSFSTLEIQRTEQGDSAMYLCASSSGTSGTEQFFGPGTRLTVL.

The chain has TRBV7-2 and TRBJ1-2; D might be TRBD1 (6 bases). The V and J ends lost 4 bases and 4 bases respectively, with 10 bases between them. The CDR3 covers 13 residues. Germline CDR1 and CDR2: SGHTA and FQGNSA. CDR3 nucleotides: TGTGCCAGCAGCTCCCCGGACAGCTATGGCTACACCTTC. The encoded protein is CASSSPDSYGYTF.

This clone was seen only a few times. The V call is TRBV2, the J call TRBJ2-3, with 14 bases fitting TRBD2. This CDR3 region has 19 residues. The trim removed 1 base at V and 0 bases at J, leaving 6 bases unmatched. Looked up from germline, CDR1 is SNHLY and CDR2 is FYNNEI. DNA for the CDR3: TGTGCCAGCAGTGAAGAAGGACGACTAGCGGGAGGGAGCACAGATACGCAGTATTTT. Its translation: CASSEEGRLAGGSTDTQYF.

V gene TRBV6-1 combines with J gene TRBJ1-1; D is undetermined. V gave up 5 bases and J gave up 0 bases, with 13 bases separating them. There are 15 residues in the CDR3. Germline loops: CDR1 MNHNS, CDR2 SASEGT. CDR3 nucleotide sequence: TGTGCCAGCAGTTTGCGACAAACCATGAACACTGAAGCTTTCTTT. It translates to CASSLRQTMNTEAFF.

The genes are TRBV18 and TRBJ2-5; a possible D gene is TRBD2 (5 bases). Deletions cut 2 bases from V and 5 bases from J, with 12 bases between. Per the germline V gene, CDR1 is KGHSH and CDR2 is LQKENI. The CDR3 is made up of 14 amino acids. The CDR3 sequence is CASSPSGTGETQYF. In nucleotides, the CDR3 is TGTGCCAGCTCACCATCCGGAACGGGGGAGACCCAGTACTTC.

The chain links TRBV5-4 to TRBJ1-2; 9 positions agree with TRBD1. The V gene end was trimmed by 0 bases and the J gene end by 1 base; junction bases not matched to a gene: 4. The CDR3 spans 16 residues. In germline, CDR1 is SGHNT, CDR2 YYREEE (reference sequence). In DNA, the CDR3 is TGTGCCAGCAGCTTGGACAGGGGGCGTGGTAACTATGGCTACACCTTC. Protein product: CASSLDRGRGNYGYTF.

CDR3 sequence (DNA): TGTGCCAGTAGTATAGGGGGCAGTGTCGTTGGGGGGGCCGGGGAGCTGTTTTTT. Translated: CASSIGGSVVGGAGELFF. This chain links TRBV19 with TRBJ2-2; 7 bases are a match to TRBD2. The germline CDR1 and CDR2 sequences are LNHDA and SQIVND (reference sequence). This CDR3 is 18 amino acids long. V shed 1 base and J 6 bases; nucleotides not matched to a gene: 14.

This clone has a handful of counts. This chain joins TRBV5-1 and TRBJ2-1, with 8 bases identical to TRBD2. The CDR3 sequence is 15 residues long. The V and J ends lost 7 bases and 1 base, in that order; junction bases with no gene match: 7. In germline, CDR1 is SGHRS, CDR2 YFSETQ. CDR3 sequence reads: CASSAGARSYNEQFF. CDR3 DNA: TGCGCCAGCTCAGCGGGGGCTCGGTCCTACAATGAGCAGTTCTTC.

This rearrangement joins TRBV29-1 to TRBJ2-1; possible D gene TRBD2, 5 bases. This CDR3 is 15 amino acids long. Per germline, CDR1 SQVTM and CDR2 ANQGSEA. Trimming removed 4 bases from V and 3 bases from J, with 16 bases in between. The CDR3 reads CSVVTISANYNEQFF. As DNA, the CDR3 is TGCAGCGTTGTAACGATTAGCGCCAACTACAATGAGCAGTTCTTC.

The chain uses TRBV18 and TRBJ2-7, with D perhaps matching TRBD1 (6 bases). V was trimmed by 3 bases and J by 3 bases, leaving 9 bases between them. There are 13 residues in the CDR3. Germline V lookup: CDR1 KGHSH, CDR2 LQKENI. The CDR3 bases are TGTGCCAGCTCACCTGCAGGGGACTACGAGCAGTACTTC. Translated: CASSPAGDYEQYF.

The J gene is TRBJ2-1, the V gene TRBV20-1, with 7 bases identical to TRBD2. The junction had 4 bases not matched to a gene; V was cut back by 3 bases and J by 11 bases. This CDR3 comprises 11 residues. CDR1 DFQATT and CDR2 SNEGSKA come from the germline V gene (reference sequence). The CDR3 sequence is CSASASGKQFF. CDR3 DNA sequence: TGCAGTGCTAGTGCTAGCGGAAAGCAGTTCTTC.

CDR3 region: CASSPTSGIHTDTQYF. The CDR3 DNA sequence: TGTGCCAGCAGTCCCACTAGCGGGATCCACACAGATACGCAGTATTTT. The V and J genes are TRBV28 and TRBJ2-3; 10 bases match TRBD2. The V gene's germline CDR1 is MDHEN and CDR2 SYDVKM. With V trimmed by 5 bases and J by 2 bases, 7 bases remained unmatched. CDR3 size: 16 residues.

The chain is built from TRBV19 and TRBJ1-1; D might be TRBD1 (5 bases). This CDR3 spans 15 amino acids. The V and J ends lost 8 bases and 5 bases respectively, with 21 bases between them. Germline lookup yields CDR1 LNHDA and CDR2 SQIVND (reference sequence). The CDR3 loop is CASLPSGTGGTEAFF. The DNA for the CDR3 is TGTGCCAGTCTCCCTTCGGGGACGGGAGGGACTGAAGCTTTCTTT.

The CDR3 DNA is TGTGCCTGGAGTACTAGCGGGAGCACACGTCGATCGTACTTC. Translating gives CAWSTSGSTRRSYF. The genes are TRBV30 and TRBJ2-7; 11 nucleotides match TRBD2. J gave up 12 bases and V 2 bases, and 12 bases lay outside the gene matches. The germline gives CDR1 GTSNPN, CDR2 SVGIG (reference sequence). The CDR3 runs to 14 residues.

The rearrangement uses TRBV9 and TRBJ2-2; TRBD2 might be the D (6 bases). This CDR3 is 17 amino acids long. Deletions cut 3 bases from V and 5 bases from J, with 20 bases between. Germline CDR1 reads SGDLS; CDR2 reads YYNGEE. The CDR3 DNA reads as TGTGCCAGCAGCGGTAGACTTTCGCGGGCGGGGACCGGGGAGCTGTTTTTT. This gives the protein CASSGRLSRAGTGELFF.